The 30 T cell receptor beta chains listed next were all sequenced from one sample in a study of cytomegalovirus exposure and HLA in healthy donors. PCR amplification relied on 60 Vbeta primers (plus 13 Jbeta primers). Some clones are missing from TCRdb's copy, which holds only in-frame ones; the method was immunoSEQ multiplex PCR. The sample has fewer than 200,000 clones, over 75% seen once. What was sequenced was PBMCs. Receptors originate from a man in his sixties in good health and CMV-seronegative.

This rearrangement joins TRBV27 to TRBJ1-1; tentatively, D is TRBD1 (5 bases). The germline gives CDR1 MNHEY, CDR2 SMNVEV (reference sequence). The CDR3 has 14 amino acids. Trimming cost V 4 bases and J 1 base, with 10 bases left between them. The CDR3 DNA reads as TGTGCCAGCAGTTGGTCAGGGCAGAACACTGAAGCTTTCTTT. The encoded protein is CASSWSGQNTEAFF.

In DNA form, the CDR3 reads TGTGCCAGCAGCACCGGACAGGGCACTACAGCTTTCTTT. Its translation: CASSTGQGTTAFF. The J gene is TRBJ1-1, the V gene TRBV21-1; TRBD1 is taken as the D call from the table, unchecked against the DNA. TRBV21-1 is an annotated pseudogene. This CDR3 has 13 amino acids.

The rearrangement joins TRBV19 to TRBJ2-5; 7 nucleotides align to TRBD2. Trimming took 5 bases from V and 2 from J; bases not matched to a gene: 8. Germline CDR1 reads LNHDA; CDR2 reads SQIVND (reference sequence). The CDR3 runs to 15 residues. The CDR3 here is CASSSQTSPQETQYF. The CDR3 bases are TGTGCCAGTAGTTCCCAGACTAGCCCACAAGAGACCCAGTACTTC.

In DNA, the CDR3 is TGTGCCAGCAGCACCGGGACTAGCAATGAGCAGTTCTTC. Encoded protein: CASSTGTSNEQFF. This rearrangement joins TRBV5-6 to TRBJ2-1; 8 nucleotides align to TRBD2. Germline trimming cut 4 bases from V and 6 bases from J; bases unmatched to any gene: 3. CDR3 length equals 13 residues. CDR1 SGHDT and CDR2 YYEEEE come from the germline V gene.

The genes are TRBV18 and TRBJ1-1; no definite D call. This CDR3 is built from 14 residues. Trimming stripped 1 base from V and 1 base from J, with 7 bases between. Germline V gene sequence: CDR1 KGHSH, CDR2 LQKENI. This chain's CDR3 is CASSPLERNTEAFF. As DNA, the CDR3 is TGTGCCAGCTCACCACTAGAGCGGAACACTGAAGCTTTCTTT.

The rearrangement uses TRBV21-1 and TRBJ2-1; TRBD1, as called in the table, went unchecked against the DNA. TRBV21-1 is termed a pseudogene. The CDR3 is made up of 16 amino acids. The CDR3, as DNA: TGTGCCCGACATTGGACAGGAAAAAGCTCCTACAATGAGCAGTTCTTC. Protein product: CARHWTGKSSYNEQFF.

The chain is built from TRBV30 and TRBJ2-3, with D possibly being TRBD2 (5 bases). V lost 1 base and J 6 bases, leaving 8 bases between the germline ends. The CDR3 runs to 12 residues. From germline, CDR1 is GTSNPN and CDR2 SVGIG (reference sequence). In DNA form, the CDR3 reads TGTGCCTGGAGTGGCGGGCTCGATACGCAGTATTTT. Protein sequence: CAWSGGLDTQYF.

This rearrangement joins TRBV14 to TRBJ2-7, with TRBD2 matching over 7 bases. Germline assignment: CDR1 SGHDN and CDR2 FVKESK. V trimming: 3 bases; J trimming: 6 bases; junction bases outside the gene matches: 8. The CDR3 loop spans 14 amino acids. The DNA of the CDR3 is TGTGCCAGCAGCCAGTTCCAACTAGCGACCGAGCAGTACTTC. As protein: CASSQFQLATEQYF.

This rearrangement joins TRBV19 to TRBJ1-5, with TRBD1 matching over 11 bases. V lost 5 bases to trimming and J lost 7 bases; unmatched junction nucleotides: 10. Per the germline V gene, CDR1 is LNHDA and CDR2 is SQIVND (reference sequence). The CDR3 covers 16 residues. CDR3 sequence (DNA): TGTGCCAGTAGTGGAGGACAGGGGGCGAGGGGACAGCCCCAGCATTTT. Its protein is CASSGGQGARGQPQHF.

This rearrangement joins TRBV6-5 to TRBJ1-6; the D is unclear. V lost 6 bases and J lost 2, with 11 bases in between. This CDR3 has 15 residues. Germline CDR1 and CDR2: MNHEY and SVGAGI. CDR3 coding DNA: TGTGCCAGCAGAACAACAGTTCCCTATAATTCACCCCTCCACTTT. Its protein product is CASRTTVPYNSPLHF.

V and J are TRBV4-2 and TRBJ2-3; possible D gene TRBD2, 5 bases. The V end lost 0 bases, the J end lost 2 bases, and 12 bases lay between the germline ends. The CDR3 runs to 16 residues. CDR1 is LGHNA and CDR2 is YNFKEQ in the germline V gene. CDR3 DNA sequence: TGTGCCAGCAGCCAAGAACCTAGCACGCCCACAGATACGCAGTATTTT. Translated, it gives CASSQEPSTPTDTQYF.

The chain combines TRBV19 with TRBJ1-1, with 8 nucleotides matching TRBD1. Germline CDR1 LNHDA, CDR2 SQIVND (reference sequence). Losses at the gene ends were 9 bases for V and 0 bases for J; bases not matched to a gene: 6. The CDR3 sequence is 14 residues long. Written as DNA, the CDR3 is TGTGCCAGCGGACAGGGACAATTGAACACTGAAGCTTTCTTT. Residues: CASGQGQLNTEAFF. Full variable domain (outside the CDR3, taken from reference TRBV19 and TRBJ1-1): DGGITQSPKYLFRKEGQNVTLSCEQNLNHDAMYWYRQDPGQGLRLIYYSQIVNDFQKGDIAEGYSVSREKKESFPLTVTSAQKNPTAFYLCASGQGQLNTEAFFGQGTRLTVV.

CDR3 protein: CASSLAGGDHTGELFF. The DNA for the CDR3 is TGTGCCAGCAGCTTGGCCGGGGGGGATCACACCGGGGAGCTGTTTTTT. This chain connects TRBV5-4 to TRBJ2-2; 8 bases line up with TRBD2. The length of the CDR3 is 16 residues. Germline CDR1 SGHNT, CDR2 YYREEE (reference sequence). V lost 0 bases, J lost 3 bases, and 4 bases stayed unmatched. The whole variable domain, filled in from reference TRBV5-4 and TRBJ2-2, reads ETGVTQSPTHLIKTRGQQVTLRCSSQSGHNTVSWYQQALGQGPQFIFQYYREEENGRGNFPPRFSGLQFPNYSSELNVNALELDDSALYLCASSLAGGDHTGELFFGEGSRLTVL.

The chain recombines TRBV19 with TRBJ1-2, with D uncertain. Deletions cut 0 bases from V and 0 bases from J, with 8 bases between. Per germline, CDR1 LNHDA and CDR2 SQIVND (reference sequence). This CDR3 contains 15 residues. The CDR3 protein is CASSIDLETNYGYTF. CDR3 sequence (DNA): TGTGCCAGTAGTATAGACCTAGAAACTAACTATGGCTACACCTTC.

As to this clone: One end of the junction does not line up with germline, which may come from a read error. The chain carries TRBV7-7 and TRBJ2-7, with 10 bases lining up with TRBD1. There are 14 residues in the CDR3. CDR1 is SSHAT, CDR2 FNYEAQ, per germline (reference sequence). In nucleotides, the CDR3 is TGTGCTAGCAGCTTAGGGACAGGGGTACAGGAGCAGTACTTC. This codes for CASSLGTGVQEQYF.

This clone was counted once. V is TRBV9 and J is TRBJ1-4, with 9 bases lining up with TRBD1. The CDR3 runs 14 residues. Looked up from germline, CDR1 is SGDLS and CDR2 is YYNGEE. Trimming cost V 2 bases and J 4 bases; bases outside gene matches: 0. CDR3 protein: CASSVTGGNEKLFF. As DNA, the CDR3 is TGTGCCAGCAGCGTGACAGGGGGTAATGAAAAACTGTTTTTT.

The chain recombines TRBV7-8 with TRBJ2-7, with D perhaps TRBD1 (6 bases). CDR1 is SGHVS, CDR2 FQNEAQ, per germline. The CDR3 length is 16 residues. V lost 4 bases and J 5 bases, leaving 21 bases between the germline ends. CDR3 sequence (DNA): TGTGCCAGCAGCTCGATACAGACCACAGGGCTGGACGAGCAGTACTTC. It yields the protein CASSSIQTTGLDEQYF.

V gene TRBV4-1 combines with J gene TRBJ2-7, with D hard to call. The CDR3 length is 17 residues. Germline V gene sequence: CDR1 MGHRA, CDR2 YSYEKL. V dropped 0 bases and J dropped 4 bases, with 19 bases sitting between them. This CDR3 reads CASSQDWSRSQFYEQYF. In DNA, the CDR3 is TGCGCCAGCAGCCAAGATTGGTCCAGGTCGCAGTTTTACGAGCAGTACTTC.

The V gene is TRBV5-4, the J gene TRBJ2-1, with 10 positions matching TRBD1. The junction had 9 bases not matched to a gene; V was cut back by 4 bases and J by 8 bases. The V gene's germline CDR1 is SGHNT and CDR2 YYREEE (reference sequence). The length of the CDR3 is 15 residues. The CDR3 protein is CASSVPGQGIDEQFF. The CDR3 DNA sequence: TGTGCCAGCAGCGTACCGGGACAGGGGATCGATGAGCAGTTCTTC.

The gene calls are TRBV7-2 and TRBJ2-3; D remains unclear. CDR1 and CDR2 (germline): SGHTA, FQGNSA. This CDR3 region has 13 residues. V lost 5 bases and J lost 5, with 11 bases in between. The CDR3 is CASSRELLDTQYF. CDR3 in DNA: TGTGCCAGCAGCCGCGAGTTATTAGATACGCAGTATTTT. Supplemented by reference TRBV7-2 and TRBJ2-3, the full variable domain reads GAGVSQSPSNKVTEKGKDVELRCDPISGHTALYWYRQSLGQGLEFLIYFQGNSAPDKSGLPSDRFSAERTGGSVSTLTIQRTQQEDSAVYLCASSRELLDTQYFGPGTRLTVL.

This rearrangement joins TRBV5-1 to TRBJ1-6; 7 nucleotides line up with TRBD1. The V segment lost 7 bases and the J segment 7 bases; nucleotides outside the gene matches: 8. CDR1 is SGHRS, CDR2 YFSETQ, per germline. This CDR3 is built from 14 residues. The CDR3 coding sequence is TGCGCCAGCGCGGGACAGCCCGAAAATTCACCCCTCCACTTT. Protein: CASAGQPENSPLHF.

The chain recombines TRBV28 with TRBJ2-3; the D is unclear. Germline loops: CDR1 MDHEN, CDR2 SYDVKM. The V and J ends lost 7 bases and 6 bases respectively, with 11 bases between them. The CDR3 contains 12 residues. For the CDR3, the DNA is TGTGCCAGCACCCAAGAGCGCGATACGCAGTATTTT. Its translation is CASTQERDTQYF.

This clone turned up a few times. The rearrangement joins TRBV11-2 to TRBJ1-3, with D perhaps matching TRBD1 (6 bases). The CDR3 runs to 15 residues. Germline CDR1 reads SGHAT; CDR2 reads FQNNGV. Trimming pared 5 bases from V and 2 bases from J, leaving 13 bases between. CDR3 protein: CASSTHRDPGNTIYF. The DNA of the CDR3 is TGTGCCAGCAGCACCCACAGGGATCCTGGAAACACCATATATTTT.

The V gene is TRBV6-6, the J gene TRBJ1-2, with D perhaps TRBD1 (5 bases). This CDR3 has 14 residues. Trimming removed 6 bases from V and 3 bases from J, with 14 bases in between. Germline-derived CDR1 and CDR2 are MNHNY and SVGAGI (reference sequence). Here the CDR3 reads CASSLRGEDYGYTF. Here the CDR3 DNA reads TGTGCCAGCAGCCTACGGGGGGAGGACTATGGCTACACCTTC.

This clone was seen a few times. This chain connects TRBV6-1 to TRBJ1-5; 7 bases align to TRBD1. Germline V gene data show CDR1 as MNHNS and CDR2 as SASEGT. V was clipped by 3 bases and J by 0 bases; unmatched bases: 11. The CDR3 totals 18 residues. The CDR3 region is CASSEGQGGVYSNQPQHF. CDR3 coding DNA: TGTGCCAGCAGTGAGGGGCAGGGGGGCGTTTATAGCAATCAGCCCCAGCATTTT.

Only one count was recorded for this clone. The chain is built from TRBV28 and TRBJ1-4; 7 bases line up with TRBD1. Germline trimming cut 4 bases from V and 7 bases from J; bases unmatched to any gene: 6. Germline assignment: CDR1 MDHEN and CDR2 SYDVKM. The CDR3 has 14 residues. CDR3: CASSSGTAGEKLFF. DNA for the CDR3: TGTGCCAGCAGTTCTGGGACAGCGGGTGAAAAACTGTTTTTT. Drawing the rest from reference TRBV28 and TRBJ1-4, the complete variable domain is DVKVTQSSRYLVKRTGEKVFLECVQDMDHENMFWYRQDPGLGLRLIYFSYDVKMKEKGDIPEGYSVSREKKERFSLILESASTNQTSMYLCASSSGTAGEKLFFGSGTQLSVL.

This clone was found once. The CDR3 coding sequence is TGTGCCAGCAGCTGGGACAGGGCGAACAATGAGCAGTTCTTC. Its protein is CASSWDRANNEQFF. This rearrangement joins TRBV13 to TRBJ2-1; TRBD1 matches at 9 bases. There are 14 residues in the CDR3. V dropped 4 bases and J dropped 5; count of bases not matched to a gene: 3. Germline CDR1 is PRHDT and CDR2 is FYEKMQ (reference sequence).

This clone was counted a single time. V gene TRBV19 combines with J gene TRBJ2-1, with TRBD1 matching 11 bases. Per germline, CDR1 LNHDA and CDR2 SQIVND (reference sequence). Losses at the gene ends were 8 bases for V and 8 bases for J; bases not matched to a gene: 5. The CDR3 is 13 residues long. This CDR3 reads CASSDRGPDEQFF. CDR3 DNA: TGTGCCAGTTCGGACAGGGGGCCCGATGAGCAGTTCTTC.

The V and J genes are TRBV5-5 and TRBJ1-2; possible D gene TRBD1, 6 bases. Trimming stripped 4 bases from V and 5 bases from J, with 12 bases between. The CDR3 is made up of 13 amino acids. From germline, CDR1 is SGHKS and CDR2 YYEKEE (reference sequence). The CDR3 region is CASSAAGAYGYTF. The CDR3 DNA reads as TGTGCCAGCAGCGCAGCAGGGGCGTATGGCTACACCTTC.

This chain joins TRBV27 and TRBJ2-1; TRBD2 matches 10 bases. V shed 5 bases, J shed 3 bases, and the junction held 4 bases outside the gene matches. There are 15 residues in the CDR3. Germline assignment: CDR1 MNHEY and CDR2 SMNVEV (reference sequence). The DNA of the CDR3 is TGTGCCAGCAGTATTCTAGCGGGGGTCTACAATGAGCAGTTCTTC. It is translated as CASSILAGVYNEQFF.